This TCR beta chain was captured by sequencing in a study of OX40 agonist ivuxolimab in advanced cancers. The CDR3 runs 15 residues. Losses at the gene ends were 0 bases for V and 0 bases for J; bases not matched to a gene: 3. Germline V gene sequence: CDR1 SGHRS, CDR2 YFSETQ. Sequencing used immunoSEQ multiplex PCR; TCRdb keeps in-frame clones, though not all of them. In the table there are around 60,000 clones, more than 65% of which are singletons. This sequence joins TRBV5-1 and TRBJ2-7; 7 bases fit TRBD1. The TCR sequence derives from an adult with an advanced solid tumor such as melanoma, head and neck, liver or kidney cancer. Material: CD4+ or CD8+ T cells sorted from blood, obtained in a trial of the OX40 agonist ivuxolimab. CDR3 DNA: TGCGCCAGCAGCTTGGGGGGACAGCACTCCTACGAGCAGTACTTC. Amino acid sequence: CASSLGGQHSYEQYF. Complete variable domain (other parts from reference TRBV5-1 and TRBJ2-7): KAGVTQTPRYLIKTRGQQVTLSCSPISGHRSVSWYQQTPGQGLQFLFEYFSETQRNKGNFPGRFSGRQFSNSRSEMNVSTLELGDSALYLCASSLGGQHSYEQYFGPGTRLTVT.